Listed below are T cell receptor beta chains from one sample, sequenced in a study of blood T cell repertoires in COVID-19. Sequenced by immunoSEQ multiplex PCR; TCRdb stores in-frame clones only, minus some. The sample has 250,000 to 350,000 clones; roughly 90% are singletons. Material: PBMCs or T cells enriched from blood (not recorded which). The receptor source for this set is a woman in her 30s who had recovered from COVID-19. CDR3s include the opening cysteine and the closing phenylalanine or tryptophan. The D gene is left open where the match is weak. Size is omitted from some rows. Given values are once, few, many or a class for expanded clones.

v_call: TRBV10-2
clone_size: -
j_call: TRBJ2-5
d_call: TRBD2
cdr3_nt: TGCGCCAGCAGTGATGTCCGGGAGGGAGAGACCCAGTACTTC
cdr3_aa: CASSDVREGETQYF

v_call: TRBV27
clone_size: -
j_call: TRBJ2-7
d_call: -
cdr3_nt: TGTGCCAGCAGTGTTGGGACAAACTACGAGCAGTACTTC
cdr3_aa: CASSVGTNYEQYF

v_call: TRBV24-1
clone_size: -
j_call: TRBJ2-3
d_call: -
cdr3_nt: TGTGCCACCTATGGGGCCTATTTCTTCGCAGATACGCAGTATTTT
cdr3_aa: CATYGAYFFADTQYF

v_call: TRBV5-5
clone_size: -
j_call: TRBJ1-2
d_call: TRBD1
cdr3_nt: TGTGCCAGCAGCTTATATAGCGCAGGGGGCGCAAATGGCTACACCTTC
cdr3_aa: CASSLYSAGGANGYTF

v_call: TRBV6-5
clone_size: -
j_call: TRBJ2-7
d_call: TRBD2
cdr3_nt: TGTGCCACCCTTGAAAGGACTAGCGGCTACGAGCAGTACTTC
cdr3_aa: CATLERTSGYEQYF

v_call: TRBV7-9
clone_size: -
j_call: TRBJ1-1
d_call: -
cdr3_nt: TGTGCCAGCCTTGACTTTTACCGGGTGAACACTGAAGCTTTCTTT
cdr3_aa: CASLDFYRVNTEAFF

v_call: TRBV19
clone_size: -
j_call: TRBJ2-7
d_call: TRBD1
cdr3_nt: TGTGCCAGTACTCCGACAGGGAGCTCCTACGAGCAGTACTTC
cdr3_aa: CASTPTGSSYEQYF

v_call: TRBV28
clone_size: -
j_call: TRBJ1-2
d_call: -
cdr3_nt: TGTGCCAGCAGCCCCAACAGGGAAGGCTATGGCTACACCTTC
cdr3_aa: CASSPNREGYGYTF

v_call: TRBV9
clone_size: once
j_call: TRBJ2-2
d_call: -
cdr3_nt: TGTGCCAGCAGCCCTCGGGACACCAACACCGGGGAGCTGTTTTTT
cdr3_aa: CASSPRDTNTGELFF

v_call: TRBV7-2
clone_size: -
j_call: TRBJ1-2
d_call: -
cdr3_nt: TGTGCCAGCAGCTATGATAGCAACTATGGCTACACCTTC
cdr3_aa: CASSYDSNYGYTF

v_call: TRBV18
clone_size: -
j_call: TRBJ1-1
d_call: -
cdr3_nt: TGTGCCAGCTCACCCCAGGAGGGGCAGACTGAAGCTTTCTTT
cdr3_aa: CASSPQEGQTEAFF

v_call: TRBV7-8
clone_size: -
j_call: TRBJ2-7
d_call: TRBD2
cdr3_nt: TGTGCCAGCAGCCCTGGACTAGCGGGCTCCTACGAGCAGTACTTC
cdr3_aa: CASSPGLAGSYEQYF

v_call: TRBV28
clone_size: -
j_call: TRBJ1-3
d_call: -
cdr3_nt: TGTGCCAGCAGTTCAGAGAGCGGGTTCTCTGGAAACACCATATATTTT
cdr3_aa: CASSSESGFSGNTIYF

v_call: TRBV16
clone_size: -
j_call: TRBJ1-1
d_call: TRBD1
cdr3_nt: TGTGCCAGCAGCCTACAGGGGGGGAACACTGAAGCTTTCTTT
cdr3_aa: CASSLQGGNTEAFF

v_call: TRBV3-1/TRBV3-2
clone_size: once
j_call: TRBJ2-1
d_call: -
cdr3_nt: TGTGCCAGCAGCCAGGGGAGTGGGGAGGATGAGCAGTTCTTC
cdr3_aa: CASSQGSGEDEQFF

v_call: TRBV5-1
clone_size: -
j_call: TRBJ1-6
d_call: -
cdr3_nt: TGCGCCAGCAGCTTGGTCGGGGGATCGGGGGGTTCACCCCTCCACTTT
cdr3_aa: CASSLVGGSGGSPLHF